This T cell receptor (beta chain) was observed in a study of early T cells in non-severe SARS-CoV-2 infection. The germline V gene encodes CDR1 SQVTM and CDR2 ANQGSEA. V shed 3 bases, J shed 5 bases, and the junction held 5 bases outside the gene matches. The CDR3 runs to 14 residues. Broader study findings: Sequences matched to VDJdb favored anti-spike CD8 responses, while private and CD4 specificities were missed.

Each single cDNA molecule received a unique molecular identifier. TCRdb processed the 5' RACE reads anew with MiXCR; each CDR3 protein has one entry. Here the sample spans about 28,000 distinct CDR3 sequences, about 4.9% being singletons. This clonotype showed up many times. Its antigen remains unknown. This chain links TRBV29-1 with TRBJ2-5, with TRBD2 matching over 11 bases. The sequencing used whole blood, collected at baseline. The clonotype was recovered from an adult who was a healthcare worker with PCR-confirmed SARS-CoV-2 infection or an uninfected control (not recorded which). In nucleotides, the CDR3 is TGCAGCGTTGATACTAGCGGGAGTGTTGAGACCCAGTACTTC. This sequence encodes CSVDTSGSVETQYF.